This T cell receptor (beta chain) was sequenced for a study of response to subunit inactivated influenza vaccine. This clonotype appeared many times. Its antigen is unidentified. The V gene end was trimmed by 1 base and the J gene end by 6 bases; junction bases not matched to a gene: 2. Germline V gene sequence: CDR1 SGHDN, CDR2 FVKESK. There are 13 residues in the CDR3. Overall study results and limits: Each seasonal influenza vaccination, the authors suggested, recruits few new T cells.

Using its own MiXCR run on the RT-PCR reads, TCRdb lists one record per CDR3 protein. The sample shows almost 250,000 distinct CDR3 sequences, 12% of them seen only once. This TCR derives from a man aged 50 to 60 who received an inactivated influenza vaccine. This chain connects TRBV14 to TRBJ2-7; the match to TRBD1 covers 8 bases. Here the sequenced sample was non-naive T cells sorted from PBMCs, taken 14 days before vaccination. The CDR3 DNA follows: TGTGCCAGCAGCCAAGTACAGGGGGGCGAGCAGTACTTC. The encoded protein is CASSQVQGGEQYF.